One and the same sample provided the 12 T cell receptor beta chains below, sequenced in a study of T cell repertoires in aging, cancer and after chemotherapy. The template was genomic DNA from peripheral blood, not RNA. Multiplex touch-down PCR with TRB-A/B primers amplified rearranged V-D-J TRB sequences. TCRdb re-called the multiplex PCR reads with MiXCR, one entry per CDR3 protein. This sample yields approximately 5,900 distinct CDR3 sequences, of which 21% are seen a single time; more than 2.5% belongs to the top ten. Sequencing was done on a sample of blood. Receptor source: a human donor with a blood cancer.

This clonotype was recorded only once. This chain connects TRBV20-1 to TRBJ2-1, with 12 bases lining up with TRBD2. CDR1 is DFQATT and CDR2 is SNEGSKA in the germline V gene (reference sequence). The CDR3 is 15 amino acids. V shed 4 bases and J 6 bases; nucleotides not matched to a gene: 7. CDR3 amino acids: CSATPLAGGSNEQFF. In DNA, the CDR3 is TGCAGTGCTACACCACTAGCGGGAGGAAGCAATGAGCAGTTCTTC.

The gene calls are TRBV28 and TRBJ1-5; 9 nucleotides match TRBD1. The V and J ends lost 5 bases and 2 bases, in that order; junction bases with no gene match: 4. The CDR3 is 15 residues long. Germline V lookup: CDR1 MDHEN, CDR2 SYDVKM. Written as DNA, the CDR3 is TGTGCCAGCAGTCCCCGGGACAGGGGCAATCAGCCCCAGCATTTT. Protein: CASSPRDRGNQPQHF.

V usage is TRBV28 and J usage is TRBJ2-7; 10 bases fit TRBD1. The CDR3 sequence is 14 residues long. The germline CDR1 and CDR2 sequences are MDHEN and SYDVKM. V dropped 3 bases and J dropped 1; count of bases not matched to a gene: 0. The CDR3 spells CASSLDRGSYEQYF. The CDR3 coding sequence is TGTGCCAGCAGTTTGGACAGGGGGTCCTACGAGCAGTACTTC.

Within the sample, this clonotype is medium-sized. V usage is TRBV12-3 or TRBV12-4 and J usage is TRBJ2-3; perhaps TRBD2 as D (7 bases). Trimming cost V 6 bases and J 3 bases, with 19 bases left between them. The CDR3 totals 16 residues. CDR3 sequence (DNA): TGTGCCAGCAGCCCTGAGGGGGGGGCTAGGACAGATACGCAGTATTTT. Translation gives CASSPEGGARTDTQYF.

This clonotype is judged medium-sized. This chain connects TRBV18 to TRBJ2-3; 8 bases align to TRBD1. The CDR3 spans 14 residues. Germline-derived CDR1 and CDR2 are KGHSH and LQKENI. J gave up 4 bases and V 2 bases, and 2 bases lay outside the gene matches. CDR3 coding DNA: TGTGCCAGCTCACCAGGACAGGGTTCAGATACGCAGTATTTT. It encodes CASSPGQGSDTQYF.

V is TRBV9 and J is TRBJ1-5; perhaps TRBD1 as D (5 bases). CDR1 SGDLS and CDR2 YYNGEE come from the germline V gene. The CDR3 runs 15 residues. Deletions cut 3 bases from V and 4 bases from J, with 14 bases between. The CDR3 sequence: CASSGDREINQPQHF. The CDR3 coding sequence is TGTGCCAGCAGCGGGGACCGGGAGATTAATCAGCCCCAGCATTTT.

Relative to its sample, this clonotype is medium-sized. The V gene is TRBV6-2 or TRBV6-3, the J gene TRBJ2-1, with TRBD2 matching over 7 bases. Germline CDR1 MNHEY, CDR2 SVGEGT. J gave up 7 bases and V 2 bases, and 2 bases lay outside the gene matches. This CDR3 region has 13 residues. The CDR3 reads CASSYGRGNEQFF. The CDR3 DNA is TGTGCCAGCAGTTACGGGCGGGGGAATGAGCAGTTCTTC.

This clonotype is categorized as medium-sized. This rearrangement joins TRBV6-2 or TRBV6-3 to TRBJ2-4, with D possibly matching TRBD2 (6 bases). With 6 bases removed from V and 7 bases from J, the gap between germline ends came to 19 bases. CDR1 and CDR2 (germline): MNHEY, SVGEGT. This CDR3 has 15 residues. The DNA of the CDR3 is TGTGCCAGCAGCGATAGACCCTCGGAGGGGAACATTCAGTACTTC. Protein sequence: CASSDRPSEGNIQYF.

This clonotype is labeled medium-sized (0.01 to 0.1%). The V gene is TRBV27, the J gene TRBJ2-7; D remains ambiguous. CDR1 MNHEY and CDR2 SMNVEV come from the germline V gene (reference sequence). CDR3 length: 13 amino acids. Trimming removed 6 bases from V and 2 bases from J, with 11 bases in between. CDR3 protein: CASRLKGAYEQYF. CDR3 DNA: TGTGCCAGCAGGCTCAAGGGCGCCTACGAGCAGTACTTC.

The chain recombines TRBV5-6 with TRBJ2-1, with a possible D match to TRBD1 (5 bases). This CDR3 spans 12 amino acids. Between the trimmed V and J ends, which lost 2 bases and 7 bases, there was a span of 7 bases. The germline CDR1 and CDR2 sequences are SGHDT and YYEEEE. The CDR3 here is CASSFDSNEQFF. Here the CDR3 DNA reads TGTGCCAGCAGCTTTGACAGTAATGAGCAGTTCTTC.

In its sample, this clonotype ranks as medium-sized. The V call is TRBV6-2 or TRBV6-3, the J call TRBJ2-1; 7 bases agree with TRBD1. The germline CDR1 and CDR2 sequences are MNHEY and SVGEGT. V dropped 10 bases and J dropped 5; count of bases not matched to a gene: 17. This CDR3 has 16 amino acids. CDR3 amino acids: CAISRYDRVENNEQFF. The CDR3 DNA follows: TGTGCCATATCCCGTTATGACAGGGTCGAAAACAATGAGCAGTTCTTC.

Only one count was recorded for this clonotype. This may stem from a read error, because a much larger clone lies one nucleotide away. The V call is TRBV12-3 or TRBV12-4, the J call TRBJ2-7; D gene unclear. Trimming took 1 base from V and 6 from J, leaving 13 bases between them. CDR3 length equals 14 residues. Here the CDR3 reads CASSLGHTRFEQYF. In DNA, the CDR3 is TGTGCCAGCAGTTTAGGACACACACGCTTCGAGCAGTACTTC.